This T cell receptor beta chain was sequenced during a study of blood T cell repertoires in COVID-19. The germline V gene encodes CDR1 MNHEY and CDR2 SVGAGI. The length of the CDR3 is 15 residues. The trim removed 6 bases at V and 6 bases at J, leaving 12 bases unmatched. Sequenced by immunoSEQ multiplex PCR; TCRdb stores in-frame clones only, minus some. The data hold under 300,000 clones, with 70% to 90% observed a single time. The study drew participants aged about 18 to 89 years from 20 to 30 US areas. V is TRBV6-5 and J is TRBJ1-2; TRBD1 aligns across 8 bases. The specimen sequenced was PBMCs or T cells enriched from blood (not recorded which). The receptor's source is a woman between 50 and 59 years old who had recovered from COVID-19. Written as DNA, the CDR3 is TGTGCCAGCAGCCGGGACAGGTTTATAGTTAATGGCTACACCTTC. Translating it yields CASSRDRFIVNGYTF.